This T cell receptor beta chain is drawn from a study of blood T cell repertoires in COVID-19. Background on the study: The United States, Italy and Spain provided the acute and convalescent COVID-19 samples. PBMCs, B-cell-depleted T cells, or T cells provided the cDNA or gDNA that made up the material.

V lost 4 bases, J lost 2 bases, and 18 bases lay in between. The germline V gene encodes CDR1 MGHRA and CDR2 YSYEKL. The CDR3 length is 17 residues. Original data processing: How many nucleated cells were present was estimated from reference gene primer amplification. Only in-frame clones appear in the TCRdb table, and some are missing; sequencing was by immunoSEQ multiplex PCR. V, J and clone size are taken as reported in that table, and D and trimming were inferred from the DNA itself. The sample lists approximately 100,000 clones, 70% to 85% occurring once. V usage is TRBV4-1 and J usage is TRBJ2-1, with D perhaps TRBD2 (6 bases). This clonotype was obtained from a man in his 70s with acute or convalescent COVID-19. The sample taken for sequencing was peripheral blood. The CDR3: CASSPTSAWGAYNEQFF. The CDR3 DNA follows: TGCGCCAGCAGCCCAACCTCAGCTTGGGGGGCCTACAATGAGCAGTTCTTC.